Below are 9 T cell receptor beta chains sequenced from a single sample in a study of blood T cells in healthy people across ages. A sample-barcoded 5' primer and a J-beta primer mix were used in a second PCR of about 7 to 11 cycles. TCRdb fed the 5' RACE reads into MiXCR, producing one record per CDR3 protein. The data hold around 1,900,000 distinct CDR3 sequences, with 30% to 40% observed a single time. The sequencing input was blood. The receptors come from a human donor in good health.

This chain joins TRBV18 and TRBJ1-5; D is possibly TRBD1 (6 bases). This CDR3 region has 15 residues. Trimming removed 6 bases from V and 4 bases from J, with 16 bases in between. Germline-derived CDR1 and CDR2 are KGHSH and LQKENI. CDR3 sequence reads: CASSQTGTVNQPQHF. The CDR3 DNA sequence: TGTGCCAGCTCCCAAACAGGGACGGTGAATCAGCCCCAGCATTTT.

The J gene is TRBJ1-1, the V gene TRBV30; D perhaps matches TRBD1 (5 bases). The CDR3 loop spans 12 amino acids. Between the trimmed V and J ends, which lost 1 base and 6 bases, there was a span of 9 bases. Germline V CDR1 and CDR2: GTSNPN, SVGIG (reference sequence). CDR3 region: CAWSAGRAEAFF. CDR3 bases: TGTGCCTGGAGTGCGGGGCGCGCTGAAGCTTTCTTT.

This clonotype has only one observation. The chain employs TRBV5-5 and TRBJ2-5, with D possibly being TRBD1 (6 bases). The length of the CDR3 is 15 residues. Germline V gives CDR1 SGHKS, CDR2 YYEKEE (reference sequence). V gave up 1 base and J gave up 4 bases, with 14 bases separating them. The CDR3 loop is CASSLYPGEGETQYF. Written as DNA, the CDR3 is TGTGCCAGCAGCTTGTATCCAGGGGAAGGAGAGACCCAGTACTTC.

This clonotype was observed many times. The chain couples TRBV4-1 to TRBJ2-5; D remains unclear. This CDR3 is 15 amino acids long. Germline assignment: CDR1 MGHRA and CDR2 YSYEKL. The germline V and J ends were trimmed by 1 base and 5 bases, with 14 bases remaining between them. In DNA form, the CDR3 reads TGCGCCAGCAGCCAAGGAACCCACGCTATGGAGACCCAGTACTTC. Amino acid sequence: CASSQGTHAMETQYF.

The rearrangement uses TRBV15 and TRBJ2-6; D might be TRBD2 (6 bases). This CDR3 is 17 amino acids long. Trimming took 0 bases from V and 0 from J, leaving 9 bases between them. Germline lookup yields CDR1 LNHNV and CDR2 YYDKDF (reference sequence). CDR3 sequence reads: CATSRDLSGSGANVLTF. DNA of the CDR3: TGTGCCACCAGCAGAGATCTTAGCGGCTCTGGGGCCAACGTCCTGACTTTC.

This chain links TRBV11-3 with TRBJ2-5; perhaps TRBD2 as D (7 bases). In germline, CDR1 is SGHNT, CDR2 YENEEA. V lost 5 bases and J lost 6, with 16 bases in between. The CDR3 has 14 amino acids. The CDR3 sequence is CASSNTGGLKTQYF. The CDR3 nucleotides read TGTGCCAGCAGCAACACGGGGGGCCTGAAGACCCAGTACTTC.

The CDR3 region has the DNA TGTGCCAGCAGTCCCGGGGAGGCGACTGAAGCTTTCTTT. Translated: CASSPGEATEAFF. The chain recombines TRBV12-3 or TRBV12-4 with TRBJ1-1; D remains unclear. The CDR3 consists of 13 residues. V lost 5 bases and J lost 5, with 12 bases in between.

This clonotype came up a few times. The chain carries TRBV20-1 and TRBJ2-1, with 7 bases matching TRBD2. The V and J ends lost 5 bases and 0 bases, in that order; junction bases with no gene match: 10. The CDR3 sequence is 16 residues long. CDR1 and CDR2 (germline): DFQATT, SNEGSKA (reference sequence). CDR3 nucleotides: TGCAGTGCTCCCACTAGCGCCTGGAACTCCTACAATGAGCAGTTCTTC. Protein product: CSAPTSAWNSYNEQFF.

Turning to this clonotype: This clone may be a read error of a much larger clone one base away. The chain couples TRBV7-2 to TRBJ2-1; D unclear. The CDR3 extends over 13 amino acids. Germline V lookup: CDR1 SGHTA, CDR2 FQGNSA. CDR3 coding DNA: TGTGCCGGCAGCTACTTCTCCTACAATGAGCAGTTCTTC. It encodes CAGSYFSYNEQFF.